This TCR beta chain stems from a study of human T cells and chemical hapten exposure. Study-wide background: It was small differences in pooled library volume that mainly caused per-sample TCR yields to vary.

In its sample, this clonotype was seen a few times. Its antigen is unidentified. Regarding the study as a whole: With DPC sensitization, TCRs exceeding 1 in 1000 frequency showed no change.

Sequencing started from total RNA isolated from unfractionated whole blood. The library tagged individual cDNA molecules with unique molecular identifiers. How the authors handled the data: TCRs per sample had a median of about 100,000 and ranged from roughly 23,224 to 700,000. TCRdb called the reads again in MiXCR, with one record for every CDR3 protein. Clone size and V and J calls follow TCRdb, not the original study. In the table there are 95,000 to 150,000 distinct CDR3 sequences, less than 10% of which are singletons. V shed 5 bases and J 6 bases; nucleotides not matched to a gene: 7. CDR1 is MNHEY and CDR2 is SMNVEV in the germline V gene (reference sequence). The CDR3 length is 15 residues.

Sequencing input: whole blood. This TCR derives from a human donor in good health. Some clones in this sample may be carry-over from other donors' samples. The rearrangement links TRBV27 to TRBJ2-2, with TRBD1 matching over 9 bases. The DNA for the CDR3 is TGTGCCAGCAGTCCGACAGGGGGGTCGGCCGGGGAGCTGTTTTTT. Its protein is CASSPTGGSAGELFF.